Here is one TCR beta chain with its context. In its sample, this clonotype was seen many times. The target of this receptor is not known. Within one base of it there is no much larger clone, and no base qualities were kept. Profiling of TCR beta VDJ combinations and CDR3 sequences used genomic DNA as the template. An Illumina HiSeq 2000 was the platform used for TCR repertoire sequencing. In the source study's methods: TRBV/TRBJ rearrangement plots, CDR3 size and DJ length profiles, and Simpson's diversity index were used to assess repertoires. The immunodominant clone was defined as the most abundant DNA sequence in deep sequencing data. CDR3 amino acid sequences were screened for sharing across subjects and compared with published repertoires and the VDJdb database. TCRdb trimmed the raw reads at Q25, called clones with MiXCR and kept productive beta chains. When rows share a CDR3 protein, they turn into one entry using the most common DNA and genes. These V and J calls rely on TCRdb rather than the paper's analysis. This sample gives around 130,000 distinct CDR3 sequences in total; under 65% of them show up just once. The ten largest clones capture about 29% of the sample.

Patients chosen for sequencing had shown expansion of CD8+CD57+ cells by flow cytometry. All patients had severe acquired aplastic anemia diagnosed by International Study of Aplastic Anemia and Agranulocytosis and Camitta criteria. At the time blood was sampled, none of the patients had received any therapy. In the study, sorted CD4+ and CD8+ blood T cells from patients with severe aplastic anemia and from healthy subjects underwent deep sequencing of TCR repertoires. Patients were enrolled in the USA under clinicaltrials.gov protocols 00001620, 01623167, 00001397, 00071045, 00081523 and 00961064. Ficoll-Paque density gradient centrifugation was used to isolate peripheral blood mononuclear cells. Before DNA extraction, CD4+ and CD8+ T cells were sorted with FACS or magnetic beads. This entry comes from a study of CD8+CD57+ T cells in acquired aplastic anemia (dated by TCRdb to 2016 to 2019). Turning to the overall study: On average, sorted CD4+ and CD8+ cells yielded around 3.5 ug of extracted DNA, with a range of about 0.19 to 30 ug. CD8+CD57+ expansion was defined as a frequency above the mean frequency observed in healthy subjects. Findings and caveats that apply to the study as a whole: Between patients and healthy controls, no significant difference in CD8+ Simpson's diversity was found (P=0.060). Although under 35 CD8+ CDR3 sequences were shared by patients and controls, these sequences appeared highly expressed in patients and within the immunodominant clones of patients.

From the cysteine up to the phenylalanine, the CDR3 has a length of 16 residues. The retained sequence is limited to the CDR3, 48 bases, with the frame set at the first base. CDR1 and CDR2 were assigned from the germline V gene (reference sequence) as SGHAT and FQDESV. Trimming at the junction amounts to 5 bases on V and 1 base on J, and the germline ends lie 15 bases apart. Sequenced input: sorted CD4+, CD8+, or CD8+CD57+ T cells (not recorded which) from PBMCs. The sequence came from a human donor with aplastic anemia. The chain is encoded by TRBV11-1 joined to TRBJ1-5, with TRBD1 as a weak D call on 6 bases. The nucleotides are TGTGCCAGCAGCGAAGGAGAAGGGGGAAGCAATCAGCCCCAGCATTTT. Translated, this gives CASSEGEGGSNQPQHF.